This T cell receptor beta chain comes out of a study of cytomegalovirus exposure and HLA in healthy donors. Study in general: Some 80 million unique TCR sequences came from HLA-typed donors in an early release.

V shed 1 base, J shed 2 bases, and the junction held 4 bases outside the gene matches. This CDR3 spans 16 amino acids. Germline-derived CDR1 and CDR2 are LGHNA and YNFKEQ. Study outcomes and limitations: Earlier results showed most TCR beta V segments being productive about 90% or about 30% of the time. An assumption of roughly uniform sequencing depth across donors underlay the presence/absence analyses. One cluster of highly shared sequence variants probably arose as a sequencing artifact.

With respect to this clone: Its target is unknown.

The PCR employed 60 Vbeta primers together with 13 Jbeta primers. This table comes from immunoSEQ multiplex PCR, and its TCRdb copy is limited to in-frame clones, with some not included. The sample lists around 90,000 clones; about 80% were seen once. Sequencing was done on a sample of PBMCs. The rearrangement uses TRBV4-2 and TRBJ1-3; 8 bases map to TRBD1. The clonotype originates from a man younger than 45 in good health and CMV-seronegative. Here the CDR3 DNA reads TGTGCCAGCAGCCAAGGTAGGACAGGGACTGGAAACACCATATATTTT. It encodes CASSQGRTGTGNTIYF.